The 32 T cell receptor beta chains below were found in one sample sequenced in a study of T cell changes during pregnancy in multiple sclerosis. This table comes from immunoSEQ multiplex PCR, and its TCRdb copy is limited to in-frame clones, with some not included. The sample lists about 22,000 clones, 85% to 90% seen once, with about 7.4% in the top ten. Sample: CD8+ T cells from peripheral blood mononuclear cells, taken before pregnancy. All receptors come from a female donor with multiple sclerosis, enrolled in a pregnancy study.

This chain uses TRBV4-1 with TRBJ2-7; 9 bases are shared with TRBD2. Germline V gene lookup returns CDR1 MGHRA and CDR2 YSYEKL. The CDR3 runs 17 residues. V trimming: 4 bases; J trimming: 0 bases; junction bases outside the gene matches: 10. The CDR3 DNA reads as TGCGCCAGCAGCCCTAGAGGCGGCGGGAGGGCCTCCTACGAGCAGTACTTC. It translates to CASSPRGGGRASYEQYF.

J is TRBJ1-5 and V is TRBV5-1; TRBD1 matches 9 bases. This CDR3 has 14 amino acids. V gave up 4 bases and J gave up 7 bases; unmatched junction bases: 6. Germline values: CDR1 SGHRS, CDR2 YFSETQ. The CDR3 spells CASSSGQGIQPQHF. Here the CDR3 DNA reads TGCGCCAGCAGCAGTGGACAGGGGATCCAGCCCCAGCATTTT.

This chain connects TRBV7-9 to TRBJ2-5, with 7 bases matching TRBD2. The V gene's germline CDR1 is SEHNR and CDR2 FQNEAQ (reference sequence). V trimming: 5 bases; J trimming: 3 bases; junction bases outside the gene matches: 15. The CDR3 runs 17 residues. CDR3 sequence: CASSELGASGMKETQYF. In nucleotides, the CDR3 is TGTGCCAGCAGCGAGTTAGGCGCTAGCGGAATGAAAGAGACCCAGTACTTC.

V and J are TRBV5-1 and TRBJ2-1, with 9 bases matching TRBD1. This CDR3 has 17 amino acids. CDR1 and CDR2 from the germline V gene are SGHRS and YFSETQ. The trim removed 2 bases at V and 2 bases at J, leaving 8 bases unmatched. Here the CDR3 reads CASSFTTGTGTYNEQFF. In nucleotides, the CDR3 is TGCGCCAGCAGCTTTACGACCGGGACAGGGACCTACAATGAGCAGTTCTTC.

This clone was counted a single time. The chain carries TRBV19 and TRBJ2-7; perhaps TRBD1 as D (6 bases). From germline, CDR1 is LNHDA and CDR2 SQIVND (reference sequence). This CDR3 is 14 amino acids long. The V end was cut by 4 bases, the J end by 6 bases, with 16 bases between. The CDR3 spells CASSTGQFPGEQYF. DNA for the CDR3: TGTGCCAGTAGTACCGGACAGTTCCCCGGCGAGCAGTACTTC.

This clone showed up just once. The rearrangement joins TRBV4-1 to TRBJ2-3, with 10 bases that match TRBD2. CDR1 is MGHRA and CDR2 is YSYEKL in the germline V gene. The CDR3 runs to 19 residues. V lost 0 bases to trimming and J lost 0 bases; unmatched junction nucleotides: 9. CDR3 in amino acids: CASSQEALAGVLSTDTQYF. CDR3 sequence (DNA): TGCGCCAGCAGCCAAGAAGCCCTAGCGGGAGTCCTAAGCACAGATACGCAGTATTTT.

J is TRBJ2-1 and V is TRBV6-4; 14 bases are a match to TRBD2. The V gene's germline CDR1 is MRHNA and CDR2 SNTAGT. This CDR3 region has 16 residues. The V segment lost 4 bases and the J segment 6 bases; nucleotides outside the gene matches: 5. The CDR3 reads CASSASGTSGSNEQFF. CDR3 sequence (DNA): TGTGCCAGCAGTGCCTCCGGGACTAGCGGGAGCAATGAGCAGTTCTTC.

The chain couples TRBV7-3 to TRBJ2-1; maybe TRBD2 (6 bases). The germline V gene encodes CDR1 SGHTA and CDR2 FQGTGA. The CDR3 contains 16 residues. The V end was cut by 5 bases, the J end by 0 bases, with 14 bases between. The CDR3 sequence is CASSHGTPNSYNEQFF. The DNA for the CDR3 is TGTGCCAGCAGCCACGGGACTCCTAACTCCTACAATGAGCAGTTCTTC.

This chain joins TRBV5-3 and TRBJ2-5; 11 bases align to TRBD2. TRBV5-3 has ORF status, its function being uncertain. This CDR3 is 19 amino acids long. V dropped 9 bases and J dropped 4; count of bases not matched to a gene: 23. For the CDR3, the DNA is TGTGCCACAAGTTGGACTAGCGGGCCTACAAGTTCTATAGGAGAGACCCAGTACTTC. Translating gives CATSWTSGPTSSIGETQYF.

The gene calls are TRBV2 and TRBJ2-2; D not resolved. V dropped 7 bases and J dropped 5 bases, with 17 bases sitting between them. This CDR3 comprises 15 residues. The germline V gene has CDR1 SNHLY and CDR2 FYNNEI. The CDR3 spells CASIKRLEWTGELFF. CDR3 DNA: TGTGCCAGCATCAAAAGGCTGGAGTGGACCGGGGAGCTGTTTTTT.

This clone is labeled medium-sized. Other nucleotide sequences in the sample specify the same CDR3. The chain combines TRBV4-3 with TRBJ2-4, with a tentative D call TRBD2 (5 bases). There are 17 residues in the CDR3. Germline V gene data show CDR1 as LGHNA and CDR2 as YSLEER. V was trimmed by 0 bases and J by 1 base, leaving 13 bases between them. The CDR3 DNA reads TGCGCCAGCAGCCAAGATTCGGGGAGTGGGGCCAAAAACATTCAGTACTTC. This gives the protein CASSQDSGSGAKNIQYF.

This sequence joins TRBV6-1 and TRBJ2-3; perhaps TRBD2 as D (6 bases). The CDR3 is made up of 13 amino acids. Trimming left V 6 bases short and J 9 bases short, with 16 bases between. The germline V gene encodes CDR1 MNHNS and CDR2 SASEGT. The CDR3 loop is CASRGGPPSTQYF. CDR3 DNA: TGTGCCAGCAGGGGGGGACCGCCATCAACGCAGTATTTT.

The V and J genes are TRBV13 and TRBJ1-4; 11 bases agree with TRBD1. The CDR3 is 17 residues long. Germline V gives CDR1 PRHDT, CDR2 FYEKMQ (reference sequence). J gave up 8 bases and V 5 bases, and 13 bases lay outside the gene matches. The CDR3 is CASSASDRGRLREKLFF. CDR3 bases: TGTGCCAGCAGCGCATCGGACAGGGGGCGACTTCGGGAAAAACTGTTTTTT.

The chain joins TRBV5-1 to TRBJ1-1; D remains ambiguous. The CDR3 has 12 amino acids. V shed 4 bases and J shed 7 bases, with 11 bases lying between them. CDR1 and CDR2 from the germline V gene are SGHRS and YFSETQ. This chain's CDR3 is CASSPGVDEAFF. The CDR3 region has the DNA TGCGCCAGCAGCCCCGGGGTCGATGAAGCTTTCTTT.

The chain links TRBV7-9 to TRBJ2-7, with 10 bases matching TRBD1. J lost 4 bases, V lost 2 bases, and 5 bases had no gene match. Germline loops: CDR1 SEHNR, CDR2 FQNEAQ (reference sequence). The CDR3 spans 15 residues. The CDR3: CASSLYRDRGYEQYF. The CDR3 DNA reads TGTGCCAGCAGCTTATACCGGGACAGGGGTTACGAGCAGTACTTC.

The chain employs TRBV30 and TRBJ2-5; TRBD1 might be the D (5 bases). Trimming took off 0 bases at V and 0 bases at J, with 14 bases between the two ends. This CDR3 is 16 amino acids long. CDR1 is GTSNPN, CDR2 SVGIG, per germline (reference sequence). CDR3: CAWSVLDRTYQETQYF. DNA for the CDR3: TGTGCCTGGAGTGTACTCGACAGAACGTACCAAGAGACCCAGTACTTC.

The rearrangement joins TRBV2 to TRBJ2-7, with 11 bases matching TRBD2. This CDR3 region has 13 residues. V was pared by 1 base and J by 12 bases, with 5 bases of the junction left unmatched. Germline loops: CDR1 SNHLY, CDR2 FYNNEI. In nucleotides, the CDR3 is TGTGCCAGCAGTGAAGTCACTAGCGGGAGTTGGTACTTC. Translation: CASSEVTSGSWYF.

This clone was observed a handful of times. The gene calls are TRBV11-2 and TRBJ2-7, with 8 bases lining up with TRBD2. This CDR3 spans 14 amino acids. CDR1 SGHAT and CDR2 FQNNGV come from the germline V gene. V was clipped by 3 bases and J by 4 bases; unmatched bases: 5. Written as DNA, the CDR3 is TGTGCCAGCAGCTTTGAGACTAGCGCTTACGAGCAGTACTTC. Translating it yields CASSFETSAYEQYF. Full variable domain (rest looked up from reference TRBV11-2 and TRBJ2-7): EAGVAQSPRYKIIEKRQSVAFWCNPISGHATLYWYQQILGQGPKLLIQFQNNGVVDDSQLPKDRFSAERLKGVDSTLKIQPAKLEDSAVYLCASSFETSAYEQYFGPGTRLTVT.

This chain uses TRBV19 with TRBJ2-2; TRBD2 matches 12 bases. V was clipped by 5 bases and J by 7 bases; unmatched bases: 8. CDR3 length: 16 amino acids. Germline loops: CDR1 LNHDA, CDR2 SQIVND (reference sequence). This CDR3 is CASSQRLAGVSGELFF. The CDR3 DNA sequence: TGTGCCAGTAGTCAGAGACTAGCGGGAGTCAGCGGGGAGCTGTTTTTT.

This clone was counted once. V usage is TRBV6-5 and J usage is TRBJ2-3; TRBD2 matches 9 bases. CDR1 is MNHEY and CDR2 is SVGAGI in the germline V gene. The CDR3 contains 15 residues. The J segment lost 2 bases and the V segment lost 4 bases, leaving 4 bases of the junction unmatched. Written as DNA, the CDR3 is TGTGCCAGCAGTTCTAGCGGGATTGCCACAGATACGCAGTATTTT. It is translated as CASSSSGIATDTQYF.

The V and J genes are TRBV27 and TRBJ2-2; weak D call: TRBD1 (6 bases). CDR1 and CDR2 (germline): MNHEY, SMNVEV (reference sequence). Trimming removed 4 bases at V and 0 bases at J, with 9 bases between. This CDR3 region has 15 residues. CDR3 nucleotides: TGTGCCAGCAGTTCACAGGGTTCGAACACCGGGGAGCTGTTTTTT. Translation gives CASSSQGSNTGELFF.

V usage is TRBV27 and J usage is TRBJ2-5, with D perhaps TRBD2 (6 bases). Germline V gene data show CDR1 as MNHEY and CDR2 as SMNVEV (reference sequence). CDR3 length: 14 residues. Trimming stripped 3 bases from V and 5 bases from J, with 13 bases between. The CDR3 DNA follows: TGTGCCAGCAGTTTTATAGGTGGAGGGGAGACCCAGTACTTC. This sequence encodes CASSFIGGGETQYF.

This clone was picked up a small number of times. The gene calls are TRBV27 and TRBJ1-2; TRBD1 aligns across 10 bases. This CDR3 has 14 residues. Germline lookup yields CDR1 MNHEY and CDR2 SMNVEV (reference sequence). Germline trimming cut 2 bases from V and 3 bases from J; bases unmatched to any gene: 0. CDR3 sequence: CASSLGQGDYGYTF. Written as DNA, the CDR3 is TGTGCCAGCAGTTTAGGACAGGGGGACTATGGCTACACCTTC.

This clone has a single count. The chain is built from TRBV6-1 and TRBJ2-5, with 8 positions matching TRBD1. The trim removed 5 bases at V and 2 bases at J, leaving 7 bases unmatched. In germline, CDR1 is MNHNS, CDR2 SASEGT. The CDR3 extends over 15 amino acids. CDR3 sequence reads: CASSFQTGEQETQYF. DNA of the CDR3: TGTGCCAGCAGTTTCCAGACAGGGGAACAAGAGACCCAGTACTTC.

The chain is built from TRBV27 and TRBJ1-1; TRBD1 is a possible D gene (5 bases). CDR1 and CDR2 (germline): MNHEY, SMNVEV (reference sequence). This CDR3 region has 14 residues. Between the trimmed V and J ends, which lost 6 bases and 4 bases, there was a span of 15 bases. CDR3 sequence: CASSPTAWSTEAFF. CDR3 DNA sequence: TGTGCCAGCAGCCCGACAGCATGGAGCACTGAAGCTTTCTTT.

The J gene is TRBJ1-1, the V gene TRBV7-9; 8 nucleotides align to TRBD1. The CDR3 length is 17 residues. Germline V CDR1 and CDR2: SEHNR, FQNEAQ (reference sequence). The V gene end was trimmed by 4 bases and the J gene end by 2 bases; junction bases not matched to a gene: 12. CDR3: CASSSDTRTGRNTEAFF. CDR3 nucleotide sequence: TGTGCCAGCAGCTCGGATACCCGGACAGGGCGAAACACTGAAGCTTTCTTT.

The V call is TRBV2, the J call TRBJ2-1; D is undetermined. The V gene lost 5 bases and the J gene lost 8 bases, with 7 bases spanning the gap. The CDR3 length is 11 residues. The V gene's germline CDR1 is SNHLY and CDR2 FYNNEI. The CDR3 region has the DNA TGTGCCAGCAGTCAAGTCGATGAGCAGTTCTTC. This codes for CASSQVDEQFF. Drawing the rest from reference TRBV2 and TRBJ2-1, the complete variable domain is EPEVTQTPSHQVTQMGQEVILRCVPISNHLYFYWYRQILGQKVEFLVSFYNNEISEKSEIFDDQFSVERPDGSNFTLKIRSTKLEDSAMYFCASSQVDEQFFGPGTRLTVL.

This clone was counted between two and nine times. The gene calls are TRBV11-2 and TRBJ2-1; D gene unclear. V shed 1 base and J shed 4 bases, with 11 bases lying between them. CDR1 SGHAT and CDR2 FQNNGV come from the germline V gene. The CDR3 length is 15 residues. CDR3 DNA sequence: TGTGCCAGCAGCTTAGTGCCGGGTTCTTACAATGAGCAGTTCTTC. Protein: CASSLVPGSYNEQFF.

This clone occurred a few times. The rearrangement joins TRBV27 to TRBJ1-5, with a weak D call TRBD1 (6 bases). The CDR3 totals 14 residues. CDR1 and CDR2 from the germline V gene are MNHEY and SMNVEV (reference sequence). V lost 5 bases and J 7 bases, leaving 15 bases between the germline ends. The CDR3 coding sequence is TGTGCCAGCAGTCCACCGGGACAAATACAGCCCCAGCATTTT. Encoded protein: CASSPPGQIQPQHF.

V usage is TRBV6-6 and J usage is TRBJ2-5, with D maybe TRBD1 (6 bases). Trimming left V 4 bases short and J 3 bases short, with 18 bases between. CDR3 length equals 16 residues. Per the germline V gene, CDR1 is MNHNY and CDR2 is SVGAGI (reference sequence). The CDR3, as DNA: TGTGCCAGCAGTTTGGCCCCCGGGACACCTAAAGAGACCCAGTACTTC. Translated, it gives CASSLAPGTPKETQYF.

The chain links TRBV7-2 to TRBJ2-7, with 8 bases aligning to TRBD2. This CDR3 spans 17 amino acids. V lost 4 bases and J lost 0; bases outside the gene matches: 11. Germline V lookup: CDR1 SGHTA, CDR2 FQGNSA. In DNA form, the CDR3 reads TGTGCCAGCAGCTCCCACCTACTAGCGGCTAGCTCCTACGAGCAGTACTTC. Residues: CASSSHLLAASSYEQYF. Combining the CDR3 with reference TRBV7-2 and TRBJ2-7 gives the whole variable domain GAGVSQSPSNKVTEKGKDVELRCDPISGHTALYWYRQSLGQGLEFLIYFQGNSAPDKSGLPSDRFSAERTGGSVSTLTIQRTQQEDSAVYLCASSSHLLAASSYEQYFGPGTRLTVT.

The J gene is TRBJ1-2, the V gene TRBV10-2; D is unresolved. The V and J ends lost 6 bases and 3 bases respectively, with 14 bases between them. The CDR3 length is 14 residues. The V gene's germline CDR1 is WSHSY and CDR2 SAAADI. The CDR3 loop reads CASSRTVFDYGYTF. CDR3 in DNA: TGCGCCAGCAGCCGGACTGTTTTCGACTATGGCTACACCTTC.